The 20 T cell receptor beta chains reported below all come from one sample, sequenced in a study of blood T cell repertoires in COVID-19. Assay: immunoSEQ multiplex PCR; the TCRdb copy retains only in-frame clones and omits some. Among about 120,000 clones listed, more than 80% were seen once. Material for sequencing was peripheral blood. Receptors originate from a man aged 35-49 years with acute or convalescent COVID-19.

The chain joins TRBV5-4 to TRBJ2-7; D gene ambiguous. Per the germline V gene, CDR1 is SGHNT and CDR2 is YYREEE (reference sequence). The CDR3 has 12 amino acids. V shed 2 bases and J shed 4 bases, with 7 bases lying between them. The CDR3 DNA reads TGTGCCAGCAGCTTCGATCGGTACGAGCAGTACTTC. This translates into CASSFDRYEQYF.

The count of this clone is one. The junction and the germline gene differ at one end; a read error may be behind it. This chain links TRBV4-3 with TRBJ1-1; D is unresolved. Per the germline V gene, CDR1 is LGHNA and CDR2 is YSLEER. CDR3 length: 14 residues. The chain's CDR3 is CASSQDMGPGFHSF. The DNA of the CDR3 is TGCGCCAGCAGCCAAGATATGGGTCCAGGTTTTCACTCCTTT.

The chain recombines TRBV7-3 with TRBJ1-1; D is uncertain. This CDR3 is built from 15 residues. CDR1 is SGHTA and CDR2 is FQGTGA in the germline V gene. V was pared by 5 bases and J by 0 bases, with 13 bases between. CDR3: CASSPRSGVNTEAFF. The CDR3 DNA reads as TGTGCCAGCAGCCCACGTTCCGGGGTGAACACTGAAGCTTTCTTT. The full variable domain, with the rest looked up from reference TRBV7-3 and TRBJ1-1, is GAGVSQTPSNKVTEKGKYVELRCDPISGHTALYWYRQSLGQGPEFLIYFQGTGAADDSGLPNDRFFAVRPEGSVSTLKIQRTERGDSAVYLCASSPRSGVNTEAFFGQGTRLTVV.

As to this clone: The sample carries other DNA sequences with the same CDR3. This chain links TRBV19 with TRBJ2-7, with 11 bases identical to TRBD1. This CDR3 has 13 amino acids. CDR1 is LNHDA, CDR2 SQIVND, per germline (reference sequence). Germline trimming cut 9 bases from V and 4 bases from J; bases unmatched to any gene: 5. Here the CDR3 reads CASSRDRGYEQYF. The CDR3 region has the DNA TGTGCCAGCAGCCGGGACAGGGGGTACGAGCAGTACTTC. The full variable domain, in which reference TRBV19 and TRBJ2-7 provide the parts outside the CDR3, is DGGITQSPKYLFRKEGQNVTLSCEQNLNHDAMYWYRQDPGQGLRLIYYSQIVNDFQKGDIAEGYSVSREKKESFPLTVTSAQKNPTAFYLCASSRDRGYEQYFGPGTRLTVT.

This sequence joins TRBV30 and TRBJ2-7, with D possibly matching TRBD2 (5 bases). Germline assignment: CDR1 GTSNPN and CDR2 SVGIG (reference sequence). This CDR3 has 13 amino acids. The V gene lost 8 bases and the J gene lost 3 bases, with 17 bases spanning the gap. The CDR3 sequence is CAGAGLAGYEQYF. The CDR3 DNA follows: TGTGCCGGAGCCGGGCTAGCTGGCTACGAGCAGTACTTC.

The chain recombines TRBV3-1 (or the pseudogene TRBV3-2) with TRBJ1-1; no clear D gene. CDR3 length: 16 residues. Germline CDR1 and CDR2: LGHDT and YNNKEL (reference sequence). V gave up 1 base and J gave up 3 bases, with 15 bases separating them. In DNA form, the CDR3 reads TGTGCCAGCAGCCAAGTTTCGGGGATAGGCGACACTGAAGCTTTCTTT. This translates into CASSQVSGIGDTEAFF.

CDR3: CSVHKGTGDGYTF. CDR3 sequence (DNA): TGCAGCGTCCACAAGGGGACAGGGGATGGCTACACCTTC. The chain has TRBV29-1 and TRBJ1-2; 10 bases fit TRBD1. The CDR3 covers 13 residues. Looked up from germline, CDR1 is SQVTM and CDR2 is ANQGSEA. V lost 6 bases and J lost 6; bases outside the gene matches: 7.

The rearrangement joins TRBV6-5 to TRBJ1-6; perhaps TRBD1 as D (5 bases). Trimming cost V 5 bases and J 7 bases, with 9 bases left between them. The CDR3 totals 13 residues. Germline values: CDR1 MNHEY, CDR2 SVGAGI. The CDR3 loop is CASSHRQNSPLHF. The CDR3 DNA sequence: TGTGCCAGCAGTCACAGACAGAATTCACCCCTCCACTTT.

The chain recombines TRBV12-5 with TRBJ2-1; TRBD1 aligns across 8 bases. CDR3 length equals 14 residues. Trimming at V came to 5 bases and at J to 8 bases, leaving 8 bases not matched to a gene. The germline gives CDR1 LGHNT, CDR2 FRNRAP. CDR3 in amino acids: CASGLGTGLDEQFF. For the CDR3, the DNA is TGTGCTAGTGGTCTCGGGACAGGCCTCGATGAGCAGTTCTTC.

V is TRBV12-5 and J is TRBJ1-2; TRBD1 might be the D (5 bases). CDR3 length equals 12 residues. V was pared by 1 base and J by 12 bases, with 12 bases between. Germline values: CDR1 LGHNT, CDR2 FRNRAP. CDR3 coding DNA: TGTGCTAGTGGTTTGGGCCAGGGCCGCCACACCTTC. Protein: CASGLGQGRHTF. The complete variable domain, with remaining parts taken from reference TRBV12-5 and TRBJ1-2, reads DARVTQTPRHKVTEMGQEVTMRCQPILGHNTVFWYRQTMMQGLELLAYFRNRAPLDDSGMPKDRFSAEMPDATLATLKIQPSEPRDSAVYFCASGLGQGRHTFGSGTRLTVV.

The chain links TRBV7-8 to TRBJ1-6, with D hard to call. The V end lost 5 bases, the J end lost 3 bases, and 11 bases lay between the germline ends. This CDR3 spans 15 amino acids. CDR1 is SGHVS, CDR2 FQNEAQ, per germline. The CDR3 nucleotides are TGTGCCAGCAGCCATGAGGGCCTCTATAATTCACCCCTCCACTTT. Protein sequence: CASSHEGLYNSPLHF.

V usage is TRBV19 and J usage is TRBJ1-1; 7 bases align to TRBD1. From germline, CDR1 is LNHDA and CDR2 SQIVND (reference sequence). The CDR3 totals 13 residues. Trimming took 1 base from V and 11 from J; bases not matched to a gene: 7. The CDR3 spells CASSIATGSNAFF. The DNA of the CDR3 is TGTGCCAGTAGTATAGCGACAGGGAGTAACGCTTTCTTT.

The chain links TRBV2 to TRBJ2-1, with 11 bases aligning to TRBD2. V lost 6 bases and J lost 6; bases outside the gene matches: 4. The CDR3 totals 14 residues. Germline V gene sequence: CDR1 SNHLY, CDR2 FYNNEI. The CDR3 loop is CASRRLAGINEQFF. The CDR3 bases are TGTGCCAGCAGACGACTAGCGGGAATCAATGAGCAGTTCTTC.

The CDR3 sequence: CASSGDGLARADTQYF. CDR3 sequence (DNA): TGTGCCAGCAGCGGCGATGGACTAGCCAGGGCCGATACGCAGTATTTT. The V call is TRBV16, the J call TRBJ2-3, with 8 bases aligning to TRBD2. The CDR3 spans 16 residues. Trimming at V came to 5 bases and at J to 6 bases, leaving 13 bases not matched to a gene. Germline loops: CDR1 KGHSY, CDR2 FQNENV.

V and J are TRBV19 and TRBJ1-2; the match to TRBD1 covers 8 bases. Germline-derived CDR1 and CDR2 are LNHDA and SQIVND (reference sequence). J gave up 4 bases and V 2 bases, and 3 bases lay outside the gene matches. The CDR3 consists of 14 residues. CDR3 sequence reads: CASSITGGAYGYTF. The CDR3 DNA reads TGTGCCAGTAGTATAACAGGGGGTGCCTATGGCTACACCTTC.

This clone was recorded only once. The DNA of the CDR3 is TGTGCCAGCAGTGAAAGGTCAGGCAGGCAAACCTACGAGCAGTACTTC. Amino acid sequence: CASSERSGRQTYEQYF. The chain uses TRBV6-1 and TRBJ2-7, with D hard to call. From germline, CDR1 is MNHNS and CDR2 SASEGT. V shed 2 bases and J shed 2 bases, with 16 bases lying between them. This CDR3 region has 16 residues.

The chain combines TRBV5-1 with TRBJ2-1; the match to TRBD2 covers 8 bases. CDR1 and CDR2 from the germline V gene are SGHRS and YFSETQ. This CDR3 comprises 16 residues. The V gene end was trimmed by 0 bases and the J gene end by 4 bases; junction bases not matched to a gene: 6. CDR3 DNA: TGCGCCAGCAGCTTGGCCGGGGGGGTCGCTTACAATGAGCAGTTCTTC. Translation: CASSLAGGVAYNEQFF.

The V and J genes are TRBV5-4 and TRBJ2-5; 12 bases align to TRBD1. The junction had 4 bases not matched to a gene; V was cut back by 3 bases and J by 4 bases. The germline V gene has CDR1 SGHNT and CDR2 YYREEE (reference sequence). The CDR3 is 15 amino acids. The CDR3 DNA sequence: TGTGCCAGCAGCTCCCGGGACAGGGGGCGAGAGACCCAGTACTTC. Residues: CASSSRDRGRETQYF.

The CDR3 DNA follows: TGCGCCAGCAGCTTGAGCCCGTCTGAAAATCAGCCCCAGCATTTT. Translated, it gives CASSLSPSENQPQHF. The chain couples TRBV5-1 to TRBJ1-5; the D is unclear. V was clipped by 1 base and J by 4 bases, with 12 bases between them. Germline CDR1 and CDR2: SGHRS and YFSETQ. The CDR3 contains 15 residues.

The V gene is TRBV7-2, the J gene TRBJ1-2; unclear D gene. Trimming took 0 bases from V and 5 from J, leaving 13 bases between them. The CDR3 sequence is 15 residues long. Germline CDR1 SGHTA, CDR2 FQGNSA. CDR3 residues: CASSLALGRDYGYTF. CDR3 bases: TGTGCCAGCAGCTTAGCGCTGGGCAGAGATTATGGCTACACCTTC.